The rows below give T cell receptor beta chains drawn from one sample of a study of T cells after posttransplantation cyclophosphamide. Assay: immunoSEQ multiplex PCR; the TCRdb copy retains only in-frame clones and omits some. The sample records tens of thousands of clones, around 86% being singletons. The sample taken for sequencing was PBMCs. The origin of the receptors is a woman aged 55-70 years with a blood cancer, CMV-positive, and with a related stem cell donor. The CDR3 runs from the conserved cysteine through the conserved F or W. The order of the fields is D gene, J gene, V gene, CDR3 length, clone size, CDR3 DNA, CDR3 protein. A D gene is named only where the DNA matches it firmly. Clone size is not always given. Where it is, it says once, few, many or a class for expanded clones.

NA,TRBJ1-4,TRBV7-2,15,NA,TGTGCCAGCAGCTTAGGGGGGGGAGGTAATGAAAAACTGTTTTTT,CASSLGGGGNEKLFF
NA,TRBJ2-1,TRBV5-1,15,NA,TGCGCCAGCAGATTGGAGGACTCCCCAAACAATGAGCAGTTCTTC,CASRLEDSPNNEQFF
TRBD1,TRBJ1-2,TRBV7-2,17,few,TGTGCCAGCAGCTTATCCGGGACAGGTTTAGCTAACTATGGCTACACCTTC,CASSLSGTGLANYGYTF
NA,TRBJ1-1,TRBV9,14,NA,TGTGCCAGCAGCGTCCGACACTCTAACACTGAAGCTTTCTTT,CASSVRHSNTEAFF
TRBD2,TRBJ2-3,TRBV7-2,14,NA,TGTGCCAGCAGCTCTAGCGGAATAGGGGATACGCAGTATTTT,CASSSSGIGDTQYF
TRBD2,TRBJ2-7,TRBV10-1,14,NA,TGCGCCAGCAGCCGGGGACTAGCGGGAGGCGAGCAGTACTTC,CASSRGLAGGEQYF
NA,TRBJ2-1,TRBV7-6,14,NA,TGTGCCAGCAGCTTAGGGACCGGGGGCAATGAGCAGTTCTTC,CASSLGTGGNEQFF
TRBD1,TRBJ1-2,TRBV29-1,11,NA,TGCAGCGTTTTTACAGGGGGCGACTACACCTTC,CSVFTGGDYTF
TRBD2,TRBJ2-3,TRBV6-1,16,NA,TGTGCCAGCAGTGAAGGGACTAGCGGGTGGGCAGATACGCAGTATTTT,CASSEGTSGWADTQYF
NA,TRBJ1-3,TRBV7-2,15,NA,TGTGCCAGCAGCTTAGCTCGGACAAGAGGAAACACCATATATTTT,CASSLARTRGNTIYF
TRBD1,TRBJ1-1,TRBV30,15,NA,TGTGCCTGGAGTATTTTGACAGGGCTGGACACTGAAGCTTTCTTT,CAWSILTGLDTEAFF
NA,TRBJ1-2,TRBV2,13,NA,TGTGCCAGCAGTCGACAGACTAACTATGGCTACACCTTC,CASSRQTNYGYTF
NA,TRBJ2-2,TRBV7-3,14,NA,TGTGCCAGCGCTAAGAAGTTAAACACCGGGGAGCTGTTTTTT,CASAKKLNTGELFF
TRBD1,TRBJ2-7,TRBV30,16,NA,TGTGCCTGGAGTTTAGAGGGGACAGTAGGTTACTACGAGCAGTACTTC,CAWSLEGTVGYYEQYF
TRBD1,TRBJ1-2,TRBV5-4,13,once,TGTGCCAGCAGCCGCGGGACAGGGGAAGGCTACACCTTC,CASSRGTGEGYTF
NA,TRBJ2-1,TRBV6-6,15,NA,TGTGCCAGCAGTCAACCCACTCGGGTCTACAATGAGCAGTTCTTC,CASSQPTRVYNEQFF
TRBD1,TRBJ1-3,TRBV2,14,NA,TGTGCCACCAACAGGGGCCTCCGTGAAAACACCATATATTTT,CATNRGLRENTIYF
NA,TRBJ1-3,TRBV5-6,17,NA,TGTGCCAGCAGCTTGCGTCAGGCCCGCCGCTCTGGAAACACCATATATTTT,CASSLRQARRSGNTIYF
TRBD1,TRBJ1-3,TRBV5-1,19,NA,TGCGCCAGCAGCCTCGGGACAGGGGGATCCTCCTCCTCTGGAAACACCATATATTTT,CASSLGTGGSSSSGNTIYF
TRBD2,TRBJ2-1,TRBV5-4,15,NA,TGTGCCAGCAGCTTCTCCCGGGAGGGCTACAATGAGCAGTTCTTC,CASSFSREGYNEQFF
NA,TRBJ2-3,TRBV5-1,16,NA,TGCGCCAGCACCTTATGGGGGGGGGCGATAACAGATACGCAGTATTTT,CASTLWGGAITDTQYF
NA,TRBJ2-3,TRBV7-3,15,NA,TGTGCCAGCAGCTTAAAGGCGTCTAGCGCAGATACGCAGTATTTT,CASSLKASSADTQYF
NA,TRBJ1-1,TRBV9,14,once,TGTGCCAGCAGCGTAGATCCAGGCCAGAGGGGGGCTTTCTTT,CASSVDPGQRGAFF
NA,TRBJ2-5,TRBV7-7,13,NA,TGTGCTAGCAGCTTTTCAGGGCGGGAGACCCAGTACTTC,CASSFSGRETQYF
TRBD2,TRBJ2-1,TRBV7-9,16,NA,TGTGCCAGCAGCCCCCCTAGCGGGAGGGCCGTCAATGAGCAGTTCTTC,CASSPPSGRAVNEQFF
TRBD2,TRBJ2-7,TRBV12-5,13,NA,TGTGCTAGTGGGGGACTAGCGGTTTGGGAGCAGTACTTC,CASGGLAVWEQYF
TRBD1,TRBJ1-2,TRBV18,14,NA,TGTGCCAGCTCACGGACAGGGGGAGGCTATGGCTACACCTTC,CASSRTGGGYGYTF
NA,TRBJ1-2,TRBV5-1,15,NA,TGCGCCAGCAGTTGGGGCAGGGGTCTGACGTATGGCTACACCTTC,CASSWGRGLTYGYTF
NA,TRBJ1-2,TRBV7-5,12,NA,TGTGTCAGAAGCTTAAAGGGGGAGGGCTACACCTTC,CVRSLKGEGYTF
TRBD2,TRBJ2-1,TRBV29-1,16,NA,TGCAGCGTTGTGGGACTAGCGGGAGAATCCTACAATGAGCAGTTCTTC,CSVVGLAGESYNEQFF
NA,TRBJ1-4,TRBV6-1,14,NA,TGTGCCAGCAGTGATCTTCAGTTTAATGAAAAACTGTTTTTT,CASSDLQFNEKLFF
NA,TRBJ2-3,TRBV29-1,13,NA,TGCAGCGTTGAAGTGGGAGGTACAGATACGCAGTATTTT,CSVEVGGTDTQYF
TRBD1,TRBJ1-1,TRBV5-1,17,NA,TGCGCCAGCAGCGGACGCGGGACAGGGGCCGTGAACACTGAAGCTTTCTTT,CASSGRGTGAVNTEAFF
NA,TRBJ1-4,TRBV4-1,14,NA,TGCGCCAGCAGCCACAGGGGCGCAAATGAAAAACTGTTTTTT,CASSHRGANEKLFF
TRBD2,TRBJ2-5,TRBV29-1,15,NA,TGCAGCGTTGACCCACCCACTAGCGGGAGGGAGACCCAGTACTTC,CSVDPPTSGRETQYF
TRBD2,TRBJ2-7,TRBV5-8,16,NA,TGTGCCAGCAGCTTTCCCGGGACTAGCGGGGGCTACGAGCAGTACTTC,CASSFPGTSGGYEQYF
TRBD2,TRBJ2-1,TRBV18,14,NA,TGTGCCAGCTCACCACTAGCGGGAGAGTTTGAGCAGTTCTTC,CASSPLAGEFEQFF
NA,TRBJ1-5,TRBV30,13,NA,TGTGCCTGGAGTGTAGAAGCCTATCAGCCCCAGCATTTT,CAWSVEAYQPQHF
TRBD2,TRBJ2-1,TRBV30,13,NA,TGTGCCTGGACCCATACTAGCGGGAGGCGACAGTTCTTC,CAWTHTSGRRQFF
NA,TRBJ2-7,TRBV7-9,15,once,TGTGCCAGCAGCTGGGCATCAGGCAGGTCCTACGAGCAGTACTTC,CASSWASGRSYEQYF
TRBD2,TRBJ2-7,TRBV6-5,15,NA,TGTGCCAGCAGAAGACTAGCGGGAGATTCCTACGAGCAGTACTTC,CASRRLAGDSYEQYF
TRBD2,TRBJ2-1,TRBV29-1,13,NA,TGCAGCGTTGATCTAGCGGGAGCAGATGAGCAGTTCTTC,CSVDLAGADEQFF